The rows below give T cell receptor beta chains drawn from one sample of a study of response to subunit inactivated influenza vaccine. TCRdb redid the calling of the RT-PCR reads with MiXCR, one entry per CDR3 protein. The sample comprises more than 450,000 distinct CDR3 sequences, 10% to 15% of which are singletons, and 9.5% to 13% rests with the top ten. This specimen was PBMCs from blood, taken on the day of vaccination. The receptors shown here come from a man between 50 and 59 years old who received an inactivated influenza vaccine. Both conserved end residues are part of each CDR3. Fields, in order: clone size, J gene, V gene, D gene, CDR3 DNA, CDR3 protein. A D gene is named only where the DNA matches it firmly. Where a row states a size, it is once, few, many or the class of an expanded clone; other rows omit it.

clone size: NA
J gene: TRBJ2-7
V gene: TRBV10-3
D gene: TRBD2
CDR3 DNA: TGTGCCATCAGTGACCCCGTGGCTGGGACTAGCGGGGGGTCCTCCTACGAGCAGTACTTC
CDR3 protein: CAISDPVAGTSGGSSYEQYF

clone size: NA
J gene: TRBJ2-1
V gene: TRBV11-2
D gene: NA
CDR3 DNA: TGTGCCAGCAGCTTAGTTAGCAGGGCGGGTGAGCAGTTCTTC
CDR3 protein: CASSLVSRAGEQFF

clone size: NA
J gene: TRBJ2-1
V gene: TRBV29-1
D gene: NA
CDR3 DNA: TGCAGCGTTGAAGATCTTCGGGGTGCGGGTTTCTCCTACAATGAGCAGTTCTTC
CDR3 protein: CSVEDLRGAGFSYNEQFF

clone size: few
J gene: TRBJ2-7
V gene: TRBV29-1
D gene: TRBD2
CDR3 DNA: TGCAGCGTTGCAAGCGGGGGCGGACTCTACGAGCAGTACTTC
CDR3 protein: CSVASGGGLYEQYF

clone size: few
J gene: TRBJ2-7
V gene: TRBV4-3
D gene: TRBD2
CDR3 DNA: TGCGCCAGCAGCCAAGATCCCCCAGGTAGCGGGAGCCTTTTGAGCGAGCAGTACTTC
CDR3 protein: CASSQDPPGSGSLLSEQYF

clone size: many
J gene: TRBJ2-3
V gene: TRBV20-1
D gene: NA
CDR3 DNA: TGCAGTGCTGGCACAGATACGCAGTATTTT
CDR3 protein: CSAGTDTQYF

clone size: NA
J gene: TRBJ1-5
V gene: TRBV4-2
D gene: NA
CDR3 DNA: TGTGCCAGCAGCCCTGGGAACCCTAGATCCGATCAGCCCCAGCATTTT
CDR3 protein: CASSPGNPRSDQPQHF

clone size: NA
J gene: TRBJ1-2
V gene: TRBV5-5
D gene: NA
CDR3 DNA: TGTGCCAGCAGCTTGGCCCCGGCAGCCTATGGCTACACCTTC
CDR3 protein: CASSLAPAAYGYTF

clone size: few
J gene: TRBJ2-3
V gene: TRBV15
D gene: NA
CDR3 DNA: TGTGCCACCAGCAGAACGGGGCAAGAAGATACGCAGTATTTT
CDR3 protein: CATSRTGQEDTQYF

clone size: NA
J gene: TRBJ2-7
V gene: TRBV28
D gene: NA
CDR3 DNA: TGTGCCAGCCAAGTTCTTAACGAGCAGTACTTC
CDR3 protein: CASQVLNEQYF

clone size: many
J gene: TRBJ2-1
V gene: TRBV7-2
D gene: NA
CDR3 DNA: TGTGCCAGCAGCTTAGGAACTAGCCCCTTTGTCAATGAGCAGTTCTTC
CDR3 protein: CASSLGTSPFVNEQFF

clone size: NA
J gene: TRBJ2-1
V gene: TRBV9
D gene: NA
CDR3 DNA: TGTGCCAGCAGCGAGCGCCAAGTAGCGTTCAATGAGCAGTTCTTC
CDR3 protein: CASSERQVAFNEQFF

clone size: NA
J gene: TRBJ1-3
V gene: TRBV4-1
D gene: NA
CDR3 DNA: TGCGCCAGCAGCCGCCAAGGACAGCGCTTCTCTGGAAACACCATATATTTT
CDR3 protein: CASSRQGQRFSGNTIYF

clone size: NA
J gene: TRBJ2-7
V gene: TRBV11-2
D gene: NA
CDR3 DNA: TGTGCCAGCAGCTTTAAGAGAGAGCAGTACTTC
CDR3 protein: CASSFKREQYF

clone size: NA
J gene: TRBJ2-3
V gene: TRBV5-1
D gene: NA
CDR3 DNA: TGCGCCAGCAGCTTCGGAGCAGACTTTAGAACAGATACGCAGTATTTT
CDR3 protein: CASSFGADFRTDTQYF

clone size: NA
J gene: TRBJ2-7
V gene: TRBV11-2
D gene: TRBD2
CDR3 DNA: TGTGCCAGCAGCCCTAACGTAGCGGGTGCCCTGCAATTTGACGAGCAGTACTTC
CDR3 protein: CASSPNVAGALQFDEQYF

clone size: NA
J gene: TRBJ2-3
V gene: TRBV5-5
D gene: NA
CDR3 DNA: TGTGCCAGCAGCTCCACCGGGACTAGGGGGCCAGATACGCAGTATTTT
CDR3 protein: CASSSTGTRGPDTQYF

clone size: once
J gene: TRBJ2-2
V gene: TRBV11-2
D gene: NA
CDR3 DNA: TGTGCCAGCAGCTTAGGTCTGCTAGCATCCACCGGGGAGCTGTTTTTT
CDR3 protein: CASSLGLLASTGELFF

clone size: few
J gene: TRBJ2-7
V gene: TRBV25-1
D gene: NA
CDR3 DNA: TGTGCCAGCATGGGGGCGGTAGGGAGCCGCTACGAGCAGTACTTC
CDR3 protein: CASMGAVGSRYEQYF

clone size: NA
J gene: TRBJ2-5
V gene: TRBV6-1
D gene: NA
CDR3 DNA: TGTGCCAGCAGTGACCGGGTTGGGCGGGAGACCCAGTACTTC
CDR3 protein: CASSDRVGRETQYF

clone size: few
J gene: TRBJ2-1
V gene: TRBV28
D gene: TRBD2
CDR3 DNA: TGTGCCAGCACCGTACTAGCGGGAGGACGGGACAATGAGCAGTTCTTC
CDR3 protein: CASTVLAGGRDNEQFF

clone size: few
J gene: TRBJ2-1
V gene: TRBV20-1
D gene: TRBD2
CDR3 DNA: TGCAGTGCCCGCTGGGCGGGAGTCCGTCATGAGCAGTTCTTC
CDR3 protein: CSARWAGVRHEQFF

clone size: NA
J gene: TRBJ2-3
V gene: TRBV5-1
D gene: NA
CDR3 DNA: TGCGCCAGCAGCTCCGACAGCTTTGGTGGAGATACGCAGTATTTT
CDR3 protein: CASSSDSFGGDTQYF

clone size: NA
J gene: TRBJ2-7
V gene: TRBV7-6
D gene: TRBD2
CDR3 DNA: TGTGCCAGCAGCTTCGATCCGGGGGGGAAGGAACAGTACTTC
CDR3 protein: CASSFDPGGKEQYF

clone size: NA
J gene: TRBJ2-3
V gene: TRBV5-1
D gene: TRBD1
CDR3 DNA: TGCGCCAGCAGCCCGGCGGACAGGGCGGCCGATACGCAGTATTTT
CDR3 protein: CASSPADRAADTQYF

clone size: NA
J gene: TRBJ2-5
V gene: TRBV7-9
D gene: TRBD1
CDR3 DNA: TGTGCCAGCAGCCAGGGACAGGCCCACCAAGAGACCCAGTACTTC
CDR3 protein: CASSQGQAHQETQYF

clone size: many
J gene: TRBJ2-5
V gene: TRBV5-1
D gene: NA
CDR3 DNA: TGCGCCAGCAGCTTGGGTGATAGGACGTTTCACGAGACCCAGTACTTC
CDR3 protein: CASSLGDRTFHETQYF

clone size: many
J gene: TRBJ2-7
V gene: TRBV5-1
D gene: NA
CDR3 DNA: TGCGCCAGCAGCTTTTTGGAGGGAAGCTACGAGCAGTACTTC
CDR3 protein: CASSFLEGSYEQYF

clone size: NA
J gene: TRBJ2-1
V gene: TRBV7-7
D gene: NA
CDR3 DNA: TGTGCTAGCAGCCCGTCCTGGACAGCGATTTTCGATGAGCAGTTCTTC
CDR3 protein: CASSPSWTAIFDEQFF

clone size: many
J gene: TRBJ1-4
V gene: TRBV5-1
D gene: TRBD1
CDR3 DNA: TGCGCCAGCAGCCCCGGGACAGTCTTAACTAATGAAAAACTGTTTTTT
CDR3 protein: CASSPGTVLTNEKLFF